The 32 T cell receptor beta chains below come from one sample, sequenced in a study of cytomegalovirus exposure and HLA in healthy donors. 13 Jbeta primers and 60 Vbeta primers were used for the PCR. Assay: immunoSEQ multiplex PCR; the TCRdb copy retains only in-frame clones and omits some. This sample carries around 92,000 clones, 60% to 75% of them seen once, and the ten largest clones take roughly 14%. The specimen was PBMCs. Receptors were obtained from a woman in her sixties or seventies in good health and CMV-seropositive.

The table lists this clone with a few counts. The chain is built from TRBV9 and TRBJ1-2; the match to TRBD1 covers 8 bases. Unmatched junction bases numbered 5, after V lost 0 bases and J lost 4 bases. Germline lookup yields CDR1 SGDLS and CDR2 YYNGEE. CDR3 length equals 15 residues. The CDR3 coding sequence is TGTGCCAGCAGCGTAGACAGGGGGGTAGGCTATGGCTACACCTTC. This sequence encodes CASSVDRGVGYGYTF. Filled out from reference TRBV9 and TRBJ1-2, the complete variable domain reads DSGVTQTPKHLITATGQRVTLRCSPRSGDLSVYWYQQSLDQGLQFLIQYYNGEERAKGNILERFSAQQFPDLHSELNLSSLELGDSALYFCASSVDRGVGYGYTFGSGTRLTVV.

J is TRBJ2-7 and V is TRBV30; D is perhaps TRBD2 (7 bases). With 0 bases removed from V and 6 bases from J, the gap between germline ends came to 21 bases. Germline CDR1 and CDR2: GTSNPN and SVGIG (reference sequence). There are 16 residues in the CDR3. CDR3 in DNA: TGTGCCTGGAGTGTAGGGGGGGGGACTACCCTCCGCGAGCAGTACTTC. Translation: CAWSVGGGTTLREQYF.

The rearrangement links TRBV5-1 to TRBJ2-1; 12 bases align to TRBD2. Germline assignment: CDR1 SGHRS and CDR2 YFSETQ. The CDR3 sequence is 18 residues long. With 2 bases clipped from V and 0 bases from J, the junction kept 6 bases outside the gene matches. The DNA of the CDR3 is TGCGCCAGCAGCTTCGGGACTAGCGGGTTTAGCTCCTACAATGAGCAGTTCTTC. Translated, it gives CASSFGTSGFSSYNEQFF.

This chain connects TRBV18 to TRBJ1-3; 7 bases are a match to TRBD1. CDR1 is KGHSH and CDR2 is LQKENI in the germline V gene. This CDR3 is built from 17 residues. The junction had 8 bases not matched to a gene; V was cut back by 2 bases and J by 1 base. CDR3 protein: CASSPAPGGESGNTIYF. For the CDR3, the DNA is TGTGCCAGCTCACCAGCGCCAGGGGGTGAATCTGGAAACACCATATATTTT.

The chain uses TRBV29-1 and TRBJ1-4, with a possible D match to TRBD1 (5 bases). Between the trimmed V and J ends, which lost 4 bases and 1 base, there was a span of 7 bases. Germline V CDR1 and CDR2: SQVTM, ANQGSEA. The CDR3 contains 13 residues. CDR3 bases: TGCAGCGTTGGGGGGGTAACTAATGAAAAACTGTTTTTT. The encoded protein is CSVGGVTNEKLFF.

The chain employs TRBV28 and TRBJ2-2; TRBD1 matches at 7 bases. The CDR3 totals 16 residues. CDR1 is MDHEN and CDR2 is SYDVKM in the germline V gene. Losses at the gene ends were 1 base for V and 5 bases for J; bases not matched to a gene: 7. The CDR3 DNA follows: TGTGCCAGCAGTTTATACGGGGACAGAATAACCGGGGAGCTGTTTTTT. Its translation is CASSLYGDRITGELFF. Looking up the rest from reference TRBV28 and TRBJ2-2 gives the full variable domain: DVKVTQSSRYLVKRTGEKVFLECVQDMDHENMFWYRQDPGLGLRLIYFSYDVKMKEKGDIPEGYSVSREKKERFSLILESASTNQTSMYLCASSLYGDRITGELFFGEGSRLTVL.

The count of this clone is one. J is TRBJ1-1 and V is TRBV6-5; 9 nucleotides agree with TRBD1. Trimming at V came to 6 bases and at J to 14 bases, leaving 10 bases not matched to a gene. The CDR3 has 12 amino acids. Germline values: CDR1 MNHEY, CDR2 SVGAGI. The DNA for the CDR3 is TGTGCCAGCAGACAAGGACAGGGGCCCGTCTTCTTT. This translates into CASRQGQGPVFF.

This chain links TRBV2 with TRBJ1-5; tentatively, D is TRBD1 (5 bases). CDR1 SNHLY and CDR2 FYNNEI come from the germline V gene. V was shortened by 8 bases and J by 3 bases, with 17 bases between the two germline ends. The CDR3 covers 15 residues. This CDR3 is CASGGLWTYNQPQHF. The CDR3 DNA reads as TGTGCCAGCGGGGGGTTGTGGACTTACAATCAGCCCCAGCATTTT. Combining the CDR3 with reference TRBV2 and TRBJ1-5 gives the whole variable domain EPEVTQTPSHQVTQMGQEVILRCVPISNHLYFYWYRQILGQKVEFLVSFYNNEISEKSEIFDDQFSVERPDGSNFTLKIRSTKLEDSAMYFCASGGLWTYNQPQHFGDGTRLSIL.

This clone was observed a handful of times. J is TRBJ2-7 and V is TRBV5-5, with a tentative D call TRBD1 (6 bases). The V gene lost 4 bases and the J gene lost 3 bases, with 11 bases spanning the gap. The length of the CDR3 is 13 residues. Germline V gene sequence: CDR1 SGHKS, CDR2 YYEKEE (reference sequence). The CDR3 nucleotides are TGTGCCAGCAGCCGGACAGCCGGCTACGAGCAGTACTTC. Its translation: CASSRTAGYEQYF.

There are a few counts of this clone. The chain couples TRBV11-2 to TRBJ2-5, with TRBD2 identical over 7 bases. The J segment lost 4 bases and the V segment lost 5 bases, leaving 7 bases of the junction unmatched. This CDR3 is 14 amino acids long. The germline V gene has CDR1 SGHAT and CDR2 FQNNGV. As DNA, the CDR3 is TGTGCCAGCAGCCCGGTGGGGGGGGTAGAGACCCAGTACTTC. Its protein product is CASSPVGGVETQYF.

J is TRBJ2-1 and V is TRBV7-3; TRBD2 might be the D (6 bases). V lost 4 bases and J lost 8, with 15 bases in between. Per the germline V gene, CDR1 is SGHTA and CDR2 is FQGTGA. CDR3 size: 14 residues. This chain's CDR3 is CASSSGGGSDEQFF. The CDR3, as DNA: TGTGCCAGCAGCTCCGGAGGAGGGAGCGATGAGCAGTTCTTC.

This chain uses TRBV10-3 with TRBJ2-4, with TRBD2 matching 7 bases. In germline, CDR1 is ENHRY, CDR2 SYGVKD. The CDR3 totals 14 residues. V lost 3 bases to trimming and J lost 5 bases; unmatched junction nucleotides: 4. CDR3 loop: CAISDPGLENIQYF. DNA of the CDR3: TGTGCCATCAGTGACCCAGGACTAGAAAACATTCAGTACTTC.

The chain links TRBV7-9 to TRBJ2-5; tentatively, D is TRBD2 (7 bases). The CDR3 is 15 residues long. V lost 5 bases to trimming and J lost 9 bases, with 22 bases between them. Germline CDR1 and CDR2: SEHNR and FQNEAQ (reference sequence). The CDR3 loop reads CASSKRAGAEEAQYF. In DNA form, the CDR3 reads TGTGCCAGCAGCAAAAGGGCGGGGGCGGAGGAGGCCCAGTACTTC.

The genes are TRBV11-2 and TRBJ1-1; D is ambiguous. Germline loops: CDR1 SGHAT, CDR2 FQNNGV. The CDR3 is 13 amino acids. Trimming cost V 1 base and J 10 bases, with 13 bases left between them. The CDR3 loop is CASSLGNRGRAFF. The CDR3 nucleotides are TGTGCCAGCAGCTTAGGAAACCGTGGGAGAGCTTTCTTT. The whole variable domain, remainder taken from reference TRBV11-2 and TRBJ1-1, is EAGVAQSPRYKIIEKRQSVAFWCNPISGHATLYWYQQILGQGPKLLIQFQNNGVVDDSQLPKDRFSAERLKGVDSTLKIQPAKLEDSAVYLCASSLGNRGRAFFGQGTRLTVV.

Note on this clone: Additional DNA sequences in this sample encode the identical CDR3. The chain combines TRBV19 with TRBJ1-3; 8 bases fit TRBD1. V was pared by 5 bases and J by 7 bases, with 10 bases of the junction left unmatched. CDR3 length equals 15 residues. Germline V gene sequence: CDR1 LNHDA, CDR2 SQIVND (reference sequence). This CDR3 is CASSPRTGRGNTIYF. CDR3 nucleotides: TGTGCCAGTAGTCCACGGACAGGGCGAGGGAACACCATATATTTT.

The chain carries TRBV4-2 and TRBJ2-6, with 8 nucleotides matching TRBD2. Germline loops: CDR1 LGHNA, CDR2 YNFKEQ. The V segment lost 0 bases and the J segment 0 bases; nucleotides outside the gene matches: 4. The CDR3 spans 18 residues. DNA for the CDR3: TGTGCCAGCAGCCAAGAGTCTGCGGGGGGCTCTGGGGCCAACGTCCTGACTTTC. Translated, it gives CASSQESAGGSGANVLTF.

This clone was seen once. This chain uses TRBV7-2 with TRBJ2-2; TRBD1 matches 7 bases. The CDR3 has 14 amino acids. The V gene end was trimmed by 6 bases and the J gene end by 4 bases; junction bases not matched to a gene: 5. Per germline, CDR1 SGHTA and CDR2 FQGNSA. The CDR3 nucleotides are TGTGCCAGCAGGCCGACAGGGAGCACCGGGGAGCTGTTTTTT. It translates to CASRPTGSTGELFF.

V and J are TRBV30 and TRBJ2-1, with 10 bases identical to TRBD2. This CDR3 spans 16 amino acids. V dropped 3 bases and J dropped 9; count of bases not matched to a gene: 14. Germline CDR1 reads GTSNPN; CDR2 reads SVGIG (reference sequence). CDR3 sequence: CAWSPARLAGVGEQFF. The CDR3 region has the DNA TGTGCCTGGAGCCCAGCCCGTCTAGCGGGAGTAGGTGAGCAGTTCTTC. Supplemented by reference TRBV30 and TRBJ2-1, the full variable domain reads SQTIHQWPATLVQPVGSPLSLECTVEGTSNPNLYWYRQAAGRGLQLLFYSVGIGQISSEVPQNLSASRPQDRQFILSSKKLLLSDSGFYLCAWSPARLAGVGEQFFGPGTRLTVL.

The chain uses TRBV10-1 and TRBJ2-1; 8 nucleotides agree with TRBD2. This CDR3 is 16 amino acids long. Looked up from germline, CDR1 is WNHNN and CDR2 is SYGVQD (reference sequence). Trimming cost V 3 bases and J 9 bases; bases outside gene matches: 13. The CDR3 region has the DNA TGCGCCAGCAGTGAAAAGATCGAGCGGGAGCTCGGTGAGCAGTTCTTC. This encodes CASSEKIERELGEQFF.

This clone was picked up a small number of times. The V gene is TRBV29-1, the J gene TRBJ1-5; TRBD1 is a possible D gene (6 bases). The CDR3 loop spans 13 amino acids. The germline gives CDR1 SQVTM, CDR2 ANQGSEA. Trimming stripped 5 bases from V and 5 bases from J, with 13 bases between. CDR3 sequence (DNA): TGCAGCGTTTCGGGGGGCGAAGATCAGCCCCAGCATTTT. Amino acid sequence: CSVSGGEDQPQHF.

This clone turned up a few times. V and J are TRBV10-1 and TRBJ2-3; TRBD2 matches at 9 bases. With 0 bases clipped from V and 2 bases from J, the junction kept 6 bases outside the gene matches. This CDR3 comprises 17 residues. Germline V gene lookup returns CDR1 WNHNN and CDR2 SYGVQD (reference sequence). The CDR3 reads CASSESRLAGTTDTQYF. The CDR3 bases are TGCGCCAGCAGTGAGTCGAGGCTAGCGGGGACCACAGATACGCAGTATTTT.

This sequence joins TRBV19 and TRBJ1-5, with TRBD1 matching over 8 bases. Germline CDR1 is LNHDA and CDR2 is SQIVND (reference sequence). J was trimmed by 6 bases and V by 6 bases; bases with no gene match: 13. The CDR3 loop spans 16 amino acids. The CDR3 region is CASSTTGTGGSQPQHF. The CDR3, as DNA: TGTGCCAGTAGCACCACCGGAACAGGGGGAAGTCAGCCCCAGCATTTT.

This clone was seen just once. V usage is TRBV7-2 and J usage is TRBJ1-5; 8 bases map to TRBD1. V dropped 5 bases and J dropped 7; count of bases not matched to a gene: 4. Germline CDR1 reads SGHTA; CDR2 reads FQGNSA. This CDR3 has 13 residues. For the CDR3, the DNA is TGTGCCAGCAGCCCGGACAGGGTCCAGCCCCAGCATTTT. Its translation: CASSPDRVQPQHF. Drawing the rest from reference TRBV7-2 and TRBJ1-5, the complete variable domain is GAGVSQSPSNKVTEKGKDVELRCDPISGHTALYWYRQSLGQGLEFLIYFQGNSAPDKSGLPSDRFSAERTGGSVSTLTIQRTQQEDSAVYLCASSPDRVQPQHFGDGTRLSIL.

The V gene is TRBV2, the J gene TRBJ2-4; D perhaps matches TRBD1 (5 bases). The length of the CDR3 is 15 residues. Trimming took off 3 bases at V and 3 bases at J, with 12 bases between the two ends. Germline V gene sequence: CDR1 SNHLY, CDR2 FYNNEI. The CDR3 DNA follows: TGTGCCAGCAGTGAGGTAGGGGATCTCAAAAACATTCAGTACTTC. Translating it yields CASSEVGDLKNIQYF.

The gene calls are TRBV6-1 and TRBJ2-5, with a weak D call TRBD1 (5 bases). Germline CDR1 MNHNS, CDR2 SASEGT. This CDR3 is built from 16 residues. Trimming stripped 4 bases from V and 0 bases from J, with 15 bases between. In DNA form, the CDR3 reads TGTGCCAGCAGTGGGGCCAGGGTTCGCCACCAAGAGACCCAGTACTTC. Its protein product is CASSGARVRHQETQYF.

The chain carries TRBV9 and TRBJ1-1, with D unresolved. Trimming took 0 bases from V and 0 from J, leaving 9 bases between them. The CDR3 sequence is 15 residues long. Germline values: CDR1 SGDLS, CDR2 YYNGEE. This CDR3 reads CASSVDSSMNTEAFF. DNA of the CDR3: TGTGCCAGCAGCGTAGACAGTTCCATGAACACTGAAGCTTTCTTT.

This rearrangement joins TRBV9 to TRBJ1-4; D is unresolved. CDR1 and CDR2 from the germline V gene are SGDLS and YYNGEE. V lost 0 bases and J 7 bases, leaving 7 bases between the germline ends. The CDR3 spans 13 residues. The CDR3 protein is CASSVEVGEKLFF. CDR3 nucleotides: TGTGCCAGCAGCGTAGAAGTCGGTGAAAAACTGTTTTTT.

The CDR3, as DNA: TGTGCCAGCAGGCCCGGGACAGGGCGTGAGGAGACCCAGTACTTC. Its protein is CASRPGTGREETQYF. The chain carries TRBV6-6 and TRBJ2-5, with 9 bases that match TRBD1. Trimming took 6 bases from V and 5 from J; bases not matched to a gene: 10. The germline V gene has CDR1 MNHNY and CDR2 SVGAGI (reference sequence). CDR3 length: 15 amino acids.

This sequence joins TRBV18 and TRBJ2-7, with 9 bases lining up with TRBD1. V shed 0 bases, J shed 5 bases, and the junction held 8 bases outside the gene matches. This CDR3 spans 16 amino acids. Germline CDR1 and CDR2: KGHSH and LQKENI. CDR3 bases: TGTGCCAGCTCACCACCGGCCCGGACAGGGGCCCACGAGCAGTACTTC. Amino acid sequence: CASSPPARTGAHEQYF.

The chain combines TRBV5-1 with TRBJ2-3; TRBD1 aligns across 7 bases. The germline gives CDR1 SGHRS, CDR2 YFSETQ. V trimming: 4 bases; J trimming: 1 base; junction bases outside the gene matches: 12. The CDR3 loop spans 17 amino acids. DNA for the CDR3: TGCGCCAGCAGCCCCGGATCGTACAGGGGTGGCACAGATACGCAGTATTTT. The encoded protein is CASSPGSYRGGTDTQYF.

The chain has TRBV7-3 and TRBJ2-1; TRBD2 agrees at 7 bases. This CDR3 contains 14 residues. From germline, CDR1 is SGHTA and CDR2 FQGTGA. The V segment lost 0 bases and the J segment 7 bases; nucleotides outside the gene matches: 3. Here the CDR3 reads CASSLTSSGNEQFF. CDR3 DNA: TGTGCCAGCAGCTTAACGTCTAGCGGAAATGAGCAGTTCTTC.

V gene TRBV9 combines with J gene TRBJ2-1, with D perhaps TRBD2 (5 bases). Trimming pared 0 bases from V and 2 bases from J, leaving 12 bases between. Germline V gene data show CDR1 as SGDLS and CDR2 as YYNGEE. The CDR3 has 16 amino acids. The CDR3 is CASSVGWEPTYNEQFF. As DNA, the CDR3 is TGTGCCAGCAGCGTAGGATGGGAGCCCACCTACAATGAGCAGTTCTTC.